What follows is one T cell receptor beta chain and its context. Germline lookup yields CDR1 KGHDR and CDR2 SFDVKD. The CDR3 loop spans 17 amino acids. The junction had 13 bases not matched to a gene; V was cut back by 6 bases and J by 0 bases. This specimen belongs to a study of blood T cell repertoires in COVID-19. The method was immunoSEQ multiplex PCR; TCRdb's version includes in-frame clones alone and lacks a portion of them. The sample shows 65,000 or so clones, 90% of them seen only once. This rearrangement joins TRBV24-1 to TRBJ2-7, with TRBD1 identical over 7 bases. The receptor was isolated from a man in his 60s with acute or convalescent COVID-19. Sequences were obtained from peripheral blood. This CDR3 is CATSPAYRGFGSYEQYF. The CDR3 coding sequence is TGTGCCACCAGTCCCGCGTACAGGGGTTTCGGCTCCTACGAGCAGTACTTC.